What follows are 20 T cell receptor beta chains derived from one specimen sequenced in a study of blood T cells in healthy people across ages. Alongside a J-beta primer mix, a sample-barcoded 5' primer served in a second PCR lasting roughly 6 to 12 cycles. TCRdb re-derived calls from the 5' RACE reads in MiXCR, one entry per CDR3 protein. The sample includes hundreds of thousands of distinct CDR3 sequences, around 48% of them seen just once. Sequencing used blood. Every receptor here comes from a man aged 30 to 39 in good health.

The chain recombines TRBV6-5 with TRBJ2-1; TRBD1 agrees at 9 bases. CDR1 is MNHEY, CDR2 SVGAGI, per germline. This CDR3 contains 15 residues. Trimming cost V 5 bases and J 9 bases; bases outside gene matches: 11. The CDR3 bases are TGTGCCAGCAGTCCCGGGGACAGGGATCTCGGTGAGCAGTTCTTC. Translation gives CASSPGDRDLGEQFF.

The gene calls are TRBV5-1 and TRBJ2-3, with TRBD1 identical over 9 bases. This CDR3 is built from 15 residues. Germline CDR1 is SGHRS and CDR2 is YFSETQ. With V trimmed by 4 bases and J by 4 bases, 7 bases remained unmatched. CDR3 bases: TGCGCCAGCAGCCCTACAGGGGGCTTGGCAGATACGCAGTATTTT. This codes for CASSPTGGLADTQYF.

This clonotype came up a few times. This chain joins TRBV7-9 and TRBJ1-4; D is perhaps TRBD1 (5 bases). Trimming cost V 5 bases and J 4 bases, with 14 bases left between them. The germline CDR1 and CDR2 sequences are SEHNR and FQNEAQ (reference sequence). The CDR3 has 15 residues. The CDR3 here is CASSLGTYDNEKLFF. The CDR3 bases are TGTGCCAGCAGCCTCGGGACTTACGATAATGAAAAACTGTTTTTT.

V usage is TRBV20-1 and J usage is TRBJ1-5; possibly TRBD1 for D (6 bases). Trimming removed 6 bases at V and 0 bases at J, with 18 bases between. CDR3 size: 16 residues. CDR1 is DFQATT, CDR2 SNEGSKA, per germline (reference sequence). CDR3 loop: CSATGRGGYSNQPQHF. DNA of the CDR3: TGCAGTGCCACGGGCAGGGGAGGGTATAGCAATCAGCCCCAGCATTTT.

As for this clonotype: Sequence at one end of the junction differs from germline and may be a read error. The J gene is TRBJ2-5, the V gene TRBV28, with 8 positions matching TRBD2. Germline CDR1 is MDHEN and CDR2 is SYDVKM. This CDR3 region has 16 residues. The CDR3 region is CAGSSIWRGDQETQYF. The CDR3 DNA follows: TGTGCCGGCAGTTCTATCTGGCGGGGGGACCAAGAGACCCAGTACTTC.

V usage is TRBV7-9 and J usage is TRBJ2-1; D is tentatively TRBD1 or TRBD2 (5 bases each). The CDR3 is 16 amino acids. V lost 1 base to trimming and J lost 13 bases, with 23 bases between them. Germline assignment: CDR1 SEHNR and CDR2 FQNEAQ (reference sequence). CDR3 nucleotide sequence: TGTGCCAGCAGCTTAGTTCCGACGGGGCCCCAAGAGACCCAGTTCTTC. Protein: CASSLVPTGPQETQFF.

The chain has TRBV3-1 and TRBJ2-5, with D perhaps given as TRBD1 or TRBD2 (5 bases each). Per germline, CDR1 LGHDT and CDR2 YNNKEL (reference sequence). V lost 4 bases and J 12 bases, leaving 15 bases between the germline ends. This CDR3 contains 12 residues. Written as DNA, the CDR3 is TGTGCCAGCAGCCTAAGGGACCGCCCCAAGTACTTC. As protein: CASSLRDRPKYF.

This chain connects TRBV6-5 to TRBJ1-6, with a weak D call TRBD1 (6 bases). Trimming cost V 6 bases and J 8 bases, with 14 bases left between them. This CDR3 is 14 amino acids long. Germline CDR1 MNHEY, CDR2 SVGAGI. CDR3 amino acids: CASRSGTLYSPLHF. For the CDR3, the DNA is TGTGCCAGCAGAAGCGGGACACTTTATTCACCCCTCCACTTT.

The rearrangement links TRBV25-1 to TRBJ2-4; possibly TRBD1 for D (6 bases). The CDR3 runs 16 residues. The ends were cut back, 6 bases at V and 0 bases at J, with 15 bases in the middle. The germline gives CDR1 MGHDK, CDR2 SYGVNS. CDR3 in amino acids: CASRPTGQIAKNIQYF. The CDR3 bases are TGTGCCAGCAGGCCGACAGGTCAGATAGCCAAAAACATTCAGTACTTC.

CDR3 sequence reads: CASTSDRVQETQYF. CDR3 bases: TGTGCCAGCACCTCCGACAGAGTTCAAGAGACCCAGTACTTC. The V gene is TRBV5-5, the J gene TRBJ2-5; D perhaps matches TRBD1 (5 bases). CDR1 SGHKS and CDR2 YYEKEE come from the germline V gene (reference sequence). The CDR3 runs 14 residues. V was clipped by 6 bases and J by 2 bases, with 14 bases between them.

The V call is TRBV7-2, the J call TRBJ2-3; a weak D match, TRBD2 (7 bases). V was clipped by 1 base and J by 4 bases, with 18 bases between them. The CDR3 has 17 residues. Looked up from germline, CDR1 is SGHTA and CDR2 is FQGNSA. Here the CDR3 DNA reads TGTGCCAGCAGCTTAGGGGGGGGCGGGAGTTGGGCAGATACGCAGTATTTT. It yields the protein CASSLGGGGSWADTQYF.

A note on this clonotype: This could be a read error, since a much larger clone is one nucleotide away. This chain links TRBV7-2 with TRBJ1-6; unclear D gene. Germline values: CDR1 SGHTA, CDR2 FQGNSA. This CDR3 spans 12 amino acids. CDR3 residues: CASSDFNSPPHF. As DNA, the CDR3 is TGTGCCAGCAGCGACTTCAACTCACCCCCCCACTTT.

This sequence joins TRBV11-1 and TRBJ2-5; TRBD2 matches 8 bases. The CDR3 extends over 15 amino acids. Germline V CDR1 and CDR2: SGHAT, FQDESV (reference sequence). V was clipped by 5 bases and J by 0 bases; unmatched bases: 5. The CDR3 nucleotides are TGTGCCAGCAGCCTAGGAGCGGGGGACCAAGAGACCCAGTACTTC. Translating gives CASSLGAGDQETQYF.

The V gene is TRBV7-9, the J gene TRBJ2-7; TRBD1 matches at 7 bases. The germline CDR1 and CDR2 sequences are SEHNR and FQNEAQ (reference sequence). This CDR3 spans 14 amino acids. V lost 6 bases to trimming and J lost 5 bases; unmatched junction nucleotides: 10. This CDR3 reads CASRKGDSTDEQYF. The CDR3 coding sequence is TGTGCCAGCAGAAAGGGGGACAGCACAGACGAGCAGTACTTC.

The rearrangement links TRBV4-1 to TRBJ2-7; 10 bases align to TRBD1. Trimming cost V 4 bases and J 1 base; bases outside gene matches: 16. CDR1 is MGHRA, CDR2 YSYEKL, per germline. CDR3 length: 19 amino acids. The CDR3 sequence: CASSLIIPTGTGASYEQYF. The CDR3 coding sequence is TGCGCCAGCAGCCTGATAATTCCGACCGGGACAGGGGCGTCCTACGAGCAGTACTTC.

The V call is TRBV20-1, the J call TRBJ1-6; TRBD1 aligns across 10 bases. The CDR3 spans 15 residues. With V trimmed by 2 bases and J by 7 bases, 5 bases remained unmatched. The germline gives CDR1 DFQATT, CDR2 SNEGSKA (reference sequence). The CDR3 bases are TGCAGTGCTAGAACCCAGGGACAGGGGAATTCACCCCTCCACTTT. It codes for CSARTQGQGNSPLHF.

The chain combines TRBV12-3 or TRBV12-4 with TRBJ2-4; D call uncertain. V was clipped by 3 bases and J by 1 base, with 10 bases between them. The CDR3 contains 15 residues. Here the CDR3 DNA reads TGTGCCAGCAGTTTCACGATTGGCGCCAAAAACATTCAGTACTTC. Translated: CASSFTIGAKNIQYF.

The chain recombines TRBV27 with TRBJ1-2; D is possibly TRBD1 (5 bases). V was pared by 2 bases and J by 7 bases, with 11 bases between. The CDR3 length is 13 residues. Germline V gene lookup returns CDR1 MNHEY and CDR2 SMNVEV (reference sequence). The CDR3 nucleotides are TGTGCCAGCAGTTTACGAGGGGAGGGTGGCTACACCTTC. It translates to CASSLRGEGGYTF.

The CDR3 is CATSRGDFDTGELFF. The DNA for the CDR3 is TGTGCCACCAGCAGAGGGGACTTTGACACCGGGGAGCTGTTTTTT. The rearrangement uses TRBV15 and TRBJ2-2; D is perhaps TRBD2 (6 bases). CDR1 is LNHNV, CDR2 YYDKDF, per germline (reference sequence). CDR3 length: 15 amino acids. V was clipped by 1 base and J by 3 bases, with 9 bases between them.

CDR3 protein: CASRIKDYGYTF. As DNA, the CDR3 is TGTGCCAGCAGGATTAAGGACTATGGCTACACCTTC. The J gene is TRBJ1-2, the V gene TRBV28, with D unresolved. Germline CDR1 is MDHEN and CDR2 is SYDVKM. V gave up 6 bases and J gave up 3 bases, with 8 bases separating them. The CDR3 is 12 residues long.